This entry features one T cell receptor beta chain sequence. In the same sample, other DNA sequences code for this CDR3. The treatment was: randomized to nivolumab then ipilimumab (arm A) or the reverse (arm B). No patient had prior DNA-damaging chemotherapy. From thawed PBMCs, live CD3+CD8+ cells negative for CD19 and CD56 were sorted. TCRdb's copy holds only in-frame clones and misses some; the assay was immunoSEQ multiplex PCR. The repertoire holds 25,000 to 35,000 clones, with 65% to 90% as singletons. The source of the sample is a study of sequential checkpoint blockade in melanoma. Study-wide context: Arm A got nivolumab then ipilimumab; arm B the reverse, 1:1. Maintenance nivolumab came after either treatment sequence.

CDR1 LGHNA and CDR2 YSLEER come from the germline V gene. V was pared by 1 base and J by 8 bases, with 8 bases of the junction left unmatched. This CDR3 has 15 residues. The receptor was derived from a human donor with melanoma. The V call is TRBV4-3, the J call TRBJ2-1; 7 bases match TRBD2. Sequenced material: CD8+ T cells sorted from blood (inferred from file names), taken from a patient given nivolumab and ipilimumab in sequence. The CDR3 sequence is CASSQGTSLPHEQFF. CDR3 sequence (DNA): TGCGCCAGCAGCCAAGGGACTAGTCTCCCCCATGAGCAGTTCTTC.